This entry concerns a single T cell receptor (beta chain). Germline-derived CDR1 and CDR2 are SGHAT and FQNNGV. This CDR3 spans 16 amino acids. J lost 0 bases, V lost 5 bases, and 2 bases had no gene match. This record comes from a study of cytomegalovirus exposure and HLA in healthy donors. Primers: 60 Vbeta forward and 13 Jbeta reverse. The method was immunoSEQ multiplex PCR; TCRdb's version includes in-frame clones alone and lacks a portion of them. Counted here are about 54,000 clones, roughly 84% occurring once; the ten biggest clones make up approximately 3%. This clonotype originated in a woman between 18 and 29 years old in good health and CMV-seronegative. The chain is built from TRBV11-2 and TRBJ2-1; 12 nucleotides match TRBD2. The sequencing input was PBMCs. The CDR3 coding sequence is TGTGCCAGCAGCCCGACTAGCGGGAGCTCCTACAATGAGCAGTTCTTC. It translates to CASSPTSGSSYNEQFF. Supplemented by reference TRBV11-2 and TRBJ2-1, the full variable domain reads EAGVAQSPRYKIIEKRQSVAFWCNPISGHATLYWYQQILGQGPKLLIQFQNNGVVDDSQLPKDRFSAERLKGVDSTLKIQPAKLEDSAVYLCASSPTSGSSYNEQFFGPGTRLTVL.